This entry lists 17 T cell receptor beta chains sequenced from one sample in a study of shared clonotypes between healthy human individuals. Method: immunoSEQ multiplex PCR; TCRdb's copy keeps in-frame clones and lacks some. The table includes around 2.5 million clones, under 95% detected once. Specimen: naive CD4+ T cells from PBMCs. Subset meaning: CD45RA+ positively selected. These receptors were obtained from a man in his late teens or twenties in good health. Some clones in this sample may be carry-over from other donors' samples.

This clone was counted once. The genes are TRBV7-3 and TRBJ2-5; D is possibly TRBD1 (7 bases). CDR3 size: 14 residues. V lost 5 bases and J 7 bases, leaving 17 bases between the germline ends. Germline V gene data show CDR1 as SGHTA and CDR2 as FQGTGA. The CDR3 sequence: CASSPRDSDGTQYF. The CDR3 DNA sequence: TGTGCCAGCAGCCCGCGGGACAGCGACGGGACCCAGTACTTC.

The chain combines TRBV5-6 with TRBJ2-1; 7 positions agree with TRBD2. The CDR3 spans 15 residues. Germline V gene data show CDR1 as SGHDT and CDR2 as YYEEEE. V shed 5 bases, J shed 3 bases, and the junction held 8 bases outside the gene matches. Here the CDR3 DNA reads TGTGCCAGCAGAAGGGGAGGGGTGGACTACAATGAGCAGTTCTTC. Translating gives CASRRGGVDYNEQFF.

This clone was observed a single time. The chain combines TRBV11-1 with TRBJ2-1, with 13 bases matching TRBD2. From germline, CDR1 is SGHAT and CDR2 FQDESV (reference sequence). This CDR3 is 15 amino acids long. Losses at the gene ends were 6 bases for V and 8 bases for J; bases not matched to a gene: 7. CDR3 sequence reads: CASSFTSGRVYEQFF. The DNA for the CDR3 is TGTGCCAGCAGTTTCACTAGCGGGAGGGTCTATGAGCAGTTCTTC.

The chain uses TRBV30 and TRBJ1-2; D gene uncertain. Trimming left V 3 bases short and J 6 bases short, with 8 bases between. CDR1 is GTSNPN, CDR2 SVGIG, per germline (reference sequence). CDR3 size: 11 residues. CDR3 region: CAWSKDHGYTF. The CDR3 DNA follows: TGTGCCTGGAGCAAGGACCATGGCTACACCTTC.

This chain joins TRBV28 and TRBJ1-2; 7 bases are shared with TRBD1. Germline-derived CDR1 and CDR2 are MDHEN and SYDVKM. The CDR3 totals 16 residues. V lost 6 bases and J lost 5; bases outside the gene matches: 15. The CDR3 sequence: CASSQNQPTGFYGYTF. DNA for the CDR3: TGTGCCAGCAGCCAAAACCAACCGACAGGGTTTTATGGCTACACCTTC.

The chain links TRBV28 to TRBJ1-1, with no clear D. Germline lookup yields CDR1 MDHEN and CDR2 SYDVKM. The V and J ends lost 4 bases and 4 bases respectively, with 10 bases between them. The CDR3 has 13 residues. The CDR3 protein is CASSWVGSTEAFF. As DNA, the CDR3 is TGTGCCAGCAGTTGGGTGGGAAGCACTGAAGCTTTCTTT.

The CDR3 region has the DNA TGTGCCAGCACCCCCCGGCTAGCGGGTTTAGTAGGAAGCACCGGGGAGCTGTTTTTT. Its translation is CASTPRLAGLVGSTGELFF. The gene calls are TRBV11-2 and TRBJ2-2, with 8 bases matching TRBD2. CDR3 length: 19 amino acids. Per the germline V gene, CDR1 is SGHAT and CDR2 is FQNNGV. V dropped 7 bases and J dropped 4; count of bases not matched to a gene: 20.

The chain carries TRBV5-5 and TRBJ2-7; no reliable D call. The germline V and J ends were trimmed by 0 bases and 6 bases, with 19 bases remaining between them. Germline V CDR1 and CDR2: SGHKS, YYEKEE (reference sequence). This CDR3 has 16 residues. The CDR3 sequence is CASSLAGSADLSEQYF. The CDR3 region has the DNA TGTGCCAGCAGCTTGGCCGGTTCGGCAGACCTTAGCGAGCAGTACTTC.

This chain uses TRBV29-1 with TRBJ2-2, with 9 bases lining up with TRBD2. The V segment lost 8 bases and the J segment 1 base; nucleotides outside the gene matches: 5. The CDR3 loop spans 14 amino acids. Germline V gene data show CDR1 as SQVTM and CDR2 as ANQGSEA. The CDR3 nucleotides are TGCAGCTCCCGGACTAGCGTGAACACCGGGGAGCTGTTTTTT. This codes for CSSRTSVNTGELFF.

The chain couples TRBV18 to TRBJ1-4; D is unresolved. Germline CDR1 reads KGHSH; CDR2 reads LQKENI. Trimming removed 2 bases at V and 1 base at J, with 8 bases between. The CDR3 length is 15 residues. CDR3 sequence (DNA): TGTGCCAGCTCACCATCCATGGGAACTAATGAAAAACTGTTTTTT. This encodes CASSPSMGTNEKLFF.

The chain carries TRBV5-4 and TRBJ2-7; 7 bases line up with TRBD2. Per the germline V gene, CDR1 is SGHNT and CDR2 is YYREEE (reference sequence). There are 12 residues in the CDR3. After removal of 4 bases from V and 6 bases from J, the junction contained 4 bases not matched to a gene. The CDR3 reads CASSTPGGEQYF. CDR3 coding DNA: TGTGCCAGCAGCACCCCGGGGGGCGAGCAGTACTTC.

The V call is TRBV4-2, the J call TRBJ2-1, with 14 bases fitting TRBD2. The CDR3 covers 19 residues. CDR1 is LGHNA and CDR2 is YNFKEQ in the germline V gene. The V segment lost 0 bases and the J segment 0 bases; nucleotides outside the gene matches: 4. CDR3 nucleotides: TGTGCCAGCAGCCAAGATTTAGGGACTAGCGGGAGCTCCTACAATGAGCAGTTCTTC. This sequence encodes CASSQDLGTSGSSYNEQFF.

Only one count was recorded for this clone. The chain couples TRBV13 to TRBJ2-3; no definite D call. Germline values: CDR1 PRHDT, CDR2 FYEKMQ (reference sequence). V shed 1 base and J shed 7 bases, with 24 bases lying between them. CDR3 size: 18 residues. The CDR3 nucleotides are TGTGCCAGCAGCTTAGCCCTAAAGATTGTGGCTATAGAGCATACGCAGTATTTT. Protein: CASSLALKIVAIEHTQYF.

This chain joins TRBV18 and TRBJ1-2, with a tentative D call TRBD1 (5 bases). The V and J ends lost 1 base and 3 bases respectively, with 12 bases between them. Germline CDR1 is KGHSH and CDR2 is LQKENI. CDR3 length equals 15 residues. The CDR3 nucleotides read TGTGCCAGCTCACCACAGGGGTTGAGTTACTATGGCTACACCTTC. Its protein product is CASSPQGLSYYGYTF.

The genes are TRBV5-1 and TRBJ2-1, with D unresolved. The V end was cut by 3 bases, the J end by 0 bases, with 4 bases between. Germline V CDR1 and CDR2: SGHRS, YFSETQ. The CDR3 consists of 13 residues. The CDR3 DNA follows: TGCGCCAGCAGCTGGAGCTCCTACAATGAGCAGTTCTTC. This translates into CASSWSSYNEQFF. Looking up the rest from reference TRBV5-1 and TRBJ2-1 gives the full variable domain: KAGVTQTPRYLIKTRGQQVTLSCSPISGHRSVSWYQQTPGQGLQFLFEYFSETQRNKGNFPGRFSGRQFSNSRSEMNVSTLELGDSALYLCASSWSSYNEQFFGPGTRLTVL.

The chain carries TRBV10-3 and TRBJ2-3, with 15 bases aligning to TRBD2. CDR3 length: 18 residues. Germline CDR1 ENHRY, CDR2 SYGVKD. Losses at the gene ends were 4 bases for V and 3 bases for J; bases not matched to a gene: 8. CDR3 DNA sequence: TGTGCCATCAGTGGGGGACTAGCGGGAGGAGCGGGAACAGATACGCAGTATTTT. Its translation is CAISGGLAGGAGTDTQYF.

The chain uses TRBV7-9 and TRBJ2-7; the D is unclear. Trimming pared 1 base from V and 1 base from J, leaving 8 bases between. CDR1 is SEHNR, CDR2 FQNEAQ, per germline (reference sequence). This CDR3 is built from 14 residues. The CDR3 coding sequence is TGTGCCAGCAGCTTAGACGCACAGTCCTACGAGCAGTACTTC. Protein: CASSLDAQSYEQYF.